A single sample is the source of the 8 T cell receptor beta chains below, sequenced in a study of T cells in localized non-small cell lung cancer. Some clones are missing from TCRdb's copy, which holds only in-frame ones; the method was immunoSEQ multiplex PCR. The profile shows 45,000 to 60,000 clones, around four fifths of them singletons. Here the sequenced sample was peripheral blood, taken before any cancer treatment. Receptor source: a female donor older than 55 with stage II squamous cell lung carcinoma.

The chain carries TRBV7-2 and TRBJ2-7, with D perhaps matching TRBD1 (6 bases). CDR1 and CDR2 from the germline V gene are SGHTA and FQGNSA. The V and J ends lost 3 bases and 5 bases respectively, with 11 bases between them. CDR3 length: 13 residues. CDR3: CASSFLPGDEQYF. The DNA of the CDR3 is TGTGCCAGCAGCTTTTTACCAGGGGACGAGCAGTACTTC.

V is TRBV5-1 and J is TRBJ1-2; D is possibly TRBD1 (6 bases). This CDR3 is built from 14 residues. CDR1 is SGHRS, CDR2 YFSETQ, per germline. V was trimmed by 3 bases and J by 2 bases, leaving 11 bases between them. The CDR3 sequence: CASSSQGQNYGYTF. DNA of the CDR3: TGCGCCAGCAGCTCGCAGGGACAAAACTATGGCTACACCTTC.

The rearrangement uses TRBV9 and TRBJ2-7, with TRBD1 matching 7 bases. The germline CDR1 and CDR2 sequences are SGDLS and YYNGEE. The CDR3 has 14 residues. V was clipped by 0 bases and J by 3 bases; unmatched bases: 3. The CDR3 is CASSVAGGGYEQYF. The CDR3 DNA sequence: TGTGCCAGCAGCGTAGCAGGGGGTGGCTACGAGCAGTACTTC.

V is TRBV6-5 and J is TRBJ1-2; D remains ambiguous. Germline CDR1 and CDR2: MNHEY and SVGAGI. The CDR3 extends over 12 amino acids. V lost 10 bases and J lost 2, with 11 bases in between. The CDR3 sequence is CATCRMNYGYTF. The CDR3 DNA follows: TGTGCCACCTGTAGGATGAACTATGGCTACACCTTC.

The CDR3 DNA sequence: TGTGCCAGCAGTGAAACAGGGGGAGGTGAAAAACTGTTTTTT. Translating it yields CASSETGGGEKLFF. The chain employs TRBV6-1 and TRBJ1-4; 8 bases fit TRBD1. The CDR3 has 14 residues. CDR1 and CDR2 from the germline V gene are MNHNS and SASEGT. The ends lost 2 bases at V and 7 bases at J; junction bases unmatched: 3.

The gene calls are TRBV9 and TRBJ1-3, with D possibly matching TRBD1 (6 bases). CDR3 size: 16 residues. Germline V CDR1 and CDR2: SGDLS, YYNGEE. V dropped 0 bases and J dropped 0 bases, with 10 bases sitting between them. The CDR3, as DNA: TGTGCCAGCAGCGTAGGTCAGGGGCTCTCTGGAAACACCATATATTTT. The encoded protein is CASSVGQGLSGNTIYF.

This clone was found a few times. V and J are TRBV7-9 and TRBJ2-7; D is undetermined. The CDR3 totals 14 residues. CDR1 is SEHNR, CDR2 FQNEAQ, per germline (reference sequence). Between the trimmed V and J ends, which lost 5 bases and 5 bases, there was a span of 16 bases. CDR3 nucleotides: TGTGCCAGCAGCCCCACTATGCGTGCAGACGAGCAGTACTTC. It is translated as CASSPTMRADEQYF.

V and J are TRBV7-9 and TRBJ1-2, with D uncertain. Germline CDR1 reads SEHNR; CDR2 reads FQNEAQ (reference sequence). Trimming took off 5 bases at V and 4 bases at J, with 17 bases between the two ends. This CDR3 has 15 residues. The CDR3 spells CASSHGPGDIYGYTF. In DNA form, the CDR3 reads TGTGCCAGCAGCCACGGACCGGGCGATATCTATGGCTACACCTTC. Variable domain in full (rest from reference TRBV7-9 and TRBJ1-2): DTGVSQNPRHKITKRGQNVTFRCDPISEHNRLYWYRQTLGQGPEFLTYFQNEAQLEKSRLLSDRFSAERPKGSFSTLEIQRTEQGDSAMYLCASSHGPGDIYGYTFGSGTRLTVV.